This TCR beta chain was observed in a study of CD8+ T cells in alopecia areata. The authors extracted RNA and reverse transcribed it into cDNA as the sequencing template. Profiled with immunoSEQ multiplex PCR; TCRdb holds only in-frame clones, not every one. The data contain some 150,000 clones, roughly 80% of them singletons. Indicated treatment: oral pan-JAK inhibitor, 5-10 mg twice daily. The CDR3 runs 11 residues. Germline values: CDR1 GTSNPN, CDR2 SVGIG (reference sequence). As concerns this clone: One end of the junction does not line up with germline, which may come from a read error.

This TCR was recovered from a human donor with alopecia areata. The V call is TRBV30, the J call TRBJ1-6; perhaps TRBD1 as D (5 bases). Sequenced material: CD8+ T cells sorted from blood, taken at week 4, from a patient treated with tofacitinib. Here the CDR3 reads CASSRRGTLHF. The DNA of the CDR3 is TGTGCCTCGAGTCGTCGGGGGACCCTCCACTTT.